This TCR beta chain was retrieved from a study of blood T cell repertoires in COVID-19. Study-level information: Samples taken during acute and convalescent COVID-19 were collected in the United States, Italy and Spain. PBMCs, B-cell-depleted T cells, or T cells were the source of the cDNA or gDNA that made up the material.

Source study methods: Nucleated cell counts were estimated from reference gene primer amplification. Using immunoSEQ multiplex PCR, the repertoire was profiled, and TCRdb retains in-frame clones only, with some absent. From that table come the V and J calls and clone size; the DNA was used to work out D and trimming. Of 250,000 or so clones in the sample, around four fifths were seen once. Between the trimmed V and J ends, which lost 2 bases and 12 bases, there was a span of 27 bases. Germline V CDR1 and CDR2: SGDLS, YYNGEE. The CDR3 runs to 17 residues. The genes are TRBV9 and TRBJ2-1; D perhaps matches TRBD2 (5 bases). The sequencing sample was made of peripheral blood. This clonotype originated in a man aged 60 to 75 with acute or convalescent COVID-19. CDR3 DNA: TGTGCCAGCAGCGTGGTGATTCCCTTGAACAGACCTCGGGGGCAGTTCTTC. Protein sequence: CASSVVIPLNRPRGQFF.